Listed here are 16 T cell receptor beta chains from one sample, sequenced in a study of human T cells and chemical hapten exposure (TCRdb year 2021). Reading the label with the study, this specimen's time point is: patch test 3, about 24 weeks after DPC sensitization. The treatment or condition label, as the study defines it: therapeutic diphenylcyclopropenone sensitization with weekly scalp DPC. Library creation used RACE. For sequencing, a NextSeq 500 was employed. Through fastp at Q25 and MiXCR, TCRdb rebuilt clones from the public reads, retaining in-frame beta chains. A single entry per CDR3 protein holds the most common genes and DNA from its merged rows. This sample has about 110,000 distinct CDR3 sequences in its table, and under 35% of those were observed once. Jointly, the top ten make up around 2.5% of the sample. The sequencing here drew on whole blood, taken in connection with sensitization to the hapten diphenylcyclopropenone (DPC). The source is a man in his forties with alopecia areata. Some clones in this sample may be carry-over from other donors' samples.

The chain links TRBV6-1 to TRBJ1-5; perhaps TRBD1 as D (6 bases). Trimming removed 8 bases from V and 3 bases from J, with 8 bases in between. CDR1 and CDR2 from the germline V gene are MNHNS and SASEGT. This CDR3 contains 12 residues. In nucleotides, the CDR3 is TGTGCCAGCGGACAGCCCAATCAGCCCCAGCATTTT. It is translated as CASGQPNQPQHF.

The V and J genes are TRBV14 and TRBJ2-7; TRBD1 agrees at 9 bases. The CDR3 loop spans 19 amino acids. Per germline, CDR1 SGHDN and CDR2 FVKESK. V trimming: 8 bases; J trimming: 0 bases; junction bases outside the gene matches: 20. DNA for the CDR3: TGTGCCAGCCTCTCCGCCCGGCAACGAGGACAGGGGTCCTCCTACGAGCAGTACTTC. It is translated as CASLSARQRGQGSSYEQYF.

The gene calls are TRBV7-9 and TRBJ1-1; D is possibly TRBD1 (5 bases). This CDR3 has 13 amino acids. Trimming cost V 11 bases and J 4 bases, with 17 bases left between them. Germline V gene data show CDR1 as SEHNR and CDR2 as FQNEAQ (reference sequence). The CDR3 region is CAAQRGEGTEAFF. DNA for the CDR3: TGTGCCGCCCAAAGGGGCGAGGGCACTGAAGCTTTCTTT.

The J gene is TRBJ2-1, the V gene TRBV7-2, with 7 positions matching TRBD2. CDR1 is SGHTA, CDR2 FQGNSA, per germline. V trimming: 1 base; J trimming: 8 bases; junction bases outside the gene matches: 5. The CDR3 extends over 14 amino acids. Written as DNA, the CDR3 is TGTGCCAGCAGCTTAGACAGGACTAGGTATGAGCAGTTCTTC. It translates to CASSLDRTRYEQFF.

The V call is TRBV12-3 or TRBV12-4, the J call TRBJ2-3; D tentatively fits TRBD1 or TRBD2 (5 bases each). V shed 8 bases and J shed 4 bases, with 22 bases lying between them. The CDR3 sequence is 16 residues long. CDR3 residues: CASSVGRALGADTQYF. CDR3 nucleotides: TGTGCCAGCTCCGTGGGGCGGGCCCTGGGGGCAGATACGCAGTATTTT.

The chain couples TRBV29-1 to TRBJ2-7; unclear D gene. There are 9 residues in the CDR3. CDR1 and CDR2 from the germline V gene are SQVTM and ANQGSEA. The V gene lost 8 bases and the J gene lost 3 bases, with 5 bases spanning the gap. In DNA form, the CDR3 reads TGCAGCCTATACTACGAGCAGTACGTC. Encoded protein: CSLYYEQYV.

This clonotype was observed a handful of times. The rearrangement uses TRBV9 and TRBJ2-3; 10 bases are a match to TRBD2. CDR1 is SGDLS and CDR2 is YYNGEE in the germline V gene. The CDR3 runs to 16 residues. After removal of 0 bases from V and 6 bases from J, the junction contained 7 bases not matched to a gene. CDR3 region: CASSVGGSSGSDTQYF. CDR3 DNA: TGTGCCAGCAGCGTAGGAGGTTCTAGCGGGAGTGATACGCAGTATTTT.

The chain employs TRBV20-1 and TRBJ2-3; D is undetermined. The V end was cut by 0 bases, the J end by 0 bases, with 7 bases between. In germline, CDR1 is DFQATT, CDR2 SNEGSKA (reference sequence). The CDR3 length is 14 residues. The CDR3 sequence is CSARDGRSTDTQYF. The CDR3 DNA reads TGCAGTGCTAGAGATGGCCGGAGCACAGATACGCAGTATTTT.

In this sample, this clonotype turned up a few times. V gene TRBV7-9 combines with J gene TRBJ2-1; 9 bases are shared with TRBD2. With V trimmed by 4 bases and J by 4 bases, 8 bases remained unmatched. CDR1 and CDR2 (germline): SEHNR, FQNEAQ (reference sequence). CDR3 length: 16 residues. The CDR3 is CASSSLAAGGYNEQFF. The CDR3 DNA reads TGTGCCAGCAGCTCGCTCGCCGCGGGAGGGTACAATGAGCAGTTCTTC.

The chain carries TRBV20-1 and TRBJ1-6; D not certain. V was cut by 1 base and J by 6 bases, with 13 bases left in between. Germline V gene data show CDR1 as DFQATT and CDR2 as SNEGSKA (reference sequence). CDR3 length: 15 amino acids. The CDR3: CSARVGGSSNSPLHF. In DNA form, the CDR3 reads TGCAGTGCTAGAGTTGGAGGAAGTAGTAATTCACCCCTCCACTTT.

The rearrangement uses TRBV29-1 and TRBJ2-1; 8 bases are shared with TRBD1. Per the germline V gene, CDR1 is SQVTM and CDR2 is ANQGSEA. The CDR3 consists of 14 residues. V trimming: 6 bases; J trimming: 10 bases; junction bases outside the gene matches: 14. In nucleotides, the CDR3 is TGCAGCGTCGGAGACAGGGGAGGCCTTAGGGAGCAGTTCTTC. This translates into CSVGDRGGLREQFF.

The chain uses TRBV6-2 or TRBV6-3 and TRBJ2-5; D call uncertain. The CDR3 sequence is 15 residues long. From germline, CDR1 is MNHEY and CDR2 SVGEGT. Trimming cost V 0 bases and J 2 bases, with 10 bases left between them. CDR3 bases: TGTGCCAGCAGTTACTCGGCCCCTACACAAGAGACCCAGTACTTC. Protein sequence: CASSYSAPTQETQYF.

The chain uses TRBV5-1 and TRBJ2-5; D might be TRBD2 (5 bases). V lost 2 bases to trimming and J lost 5 bases, with 16 bases between them. In germline, CDR1 is SGHRS, CDR2 YFSETQ. There are 15 residues in the CDR3. For the CDR3, the DNA is TGCGCCAGCAGCTTCGTGGGAGTAGAGGCGGAGACCCAGTACTTC. It is translated as CASSFVGVEAETQYF.

The chain couples TRBV10-3 to TRBJ2-1, with D possibly being TRBD2 (5 bases). Trimming took 5 bases from V and 8 from J, leaving 16 bases between them. The germline gives CDR1 ENHRY, CDR2 SYGVKD. CDR3 length equals 14 residues. CDR3 sequence reads: CAISSGPPRDEQFF. The CDR3 DNA reads TGTGCCATCAGTTCAGGTCCCCCGCGGGATGAGCAGTTCTTC.

This chain connects TRBV27 to TRBJ2-1; D gene uncertain. Germline CDR1 is MNHEY and CDR2 is SMNVEV (reference sequence). The V gene lost 8 bases and the J gene lost 7 bases, with 21 bases spanning the gap. The CDR3 is 15 residues long. CDR3 DNA sequence: TGTGCCAGCGGCCCGGTCGAGTGGCGTATGAATGAGCAGTTCTTC. Protein product: CASGPVEWRMNEQFF.

The sample holds a few counts of this clonotype. CDR3 sequence: CASSANAFSSADTQYF. Written as DNA, the CDR3 is TGTGCCAGCAGCGCTAATGCTTTTTCATCAGCAGATACGCAGTATTTT. V usage is TRBV7-9 and J usage is TRBJ2-3; D gene unclear. V was clipped by 5 bases and J by 4 bases, with 19 bases between them. Germline V CDR1 and CDR2: SEHNR, FQNEAQ (reference sequence). This CDR3 region has 16 residues.